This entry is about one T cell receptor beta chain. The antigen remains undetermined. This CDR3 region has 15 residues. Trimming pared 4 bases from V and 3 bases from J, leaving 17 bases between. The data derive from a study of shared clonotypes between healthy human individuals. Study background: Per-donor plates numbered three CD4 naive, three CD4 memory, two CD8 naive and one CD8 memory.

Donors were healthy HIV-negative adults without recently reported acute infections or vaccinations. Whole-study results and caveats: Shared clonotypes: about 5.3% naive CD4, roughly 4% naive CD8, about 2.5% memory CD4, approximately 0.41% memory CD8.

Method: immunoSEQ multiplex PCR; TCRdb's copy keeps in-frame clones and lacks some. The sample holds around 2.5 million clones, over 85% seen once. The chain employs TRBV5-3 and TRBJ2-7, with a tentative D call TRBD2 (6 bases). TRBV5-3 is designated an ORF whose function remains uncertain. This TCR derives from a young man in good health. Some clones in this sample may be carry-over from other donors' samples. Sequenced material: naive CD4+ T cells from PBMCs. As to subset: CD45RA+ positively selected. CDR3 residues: CARSRGSGLLYEQYF. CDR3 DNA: TGTGCCAGAAGCCGGGGCTCGGGACTCCTCTACGAGCAGTACTTC.